Listed below are T cell receptor beta chains from one sample, sequenced in a study of T cell responses to AZD1222 COVID-19 vaccine. The method was immunoSEQ multiplex PCR; TCRdb's version includes in-frame clones alone and lacks a portion of them. In the table there are approximately 98,000 clones, approximately 89% of which are singletons. The source was peripheral blood, collected on day 0 of MenACWY control vaccination. These receptors all come from an adult in good health. Both conserved end residues are part of each CDR3. A D gene is named only where the DNA matches it firmly.

v_gene: TRBV5-1; d_gene: -; j_gene: TRBJ1-1; CDR3aa: CASSLSGQDTEAFF; CDR3nt: TGCGCCAGCAGCTTGTCCGGGCAGGACACTGAAGCTTTCTTT
v_gene: TRBV6-1; d_gene: -; j_gene: TRBJ1-5; CDR3aa: CASSEAGAGQPQHF; CDR3nt: TGTGCCAGCAGTGAAGCTGGCGCGGGTCAGCCCCAGCATTTT
v_gene: TRBV5-1; d_gene: TRBD1; j_gene: TRBJ2-3; CDR3aa: CASSPQGERTDTQYF; CDR3nt: TGCGCCAGCAGCCCACAGGGGGAACGCACAGATACGCAGTATTTT
v_gene: TRBV27; d_gene: -; j_gene: TRBJ2-5; CDR3aa: CASSLGPRDARKTQYF; CDR3nt: TGTGCCAGCAGCCTAGGGCCGCGGGATGCGAGAAAGACCCAGTACTTC
v_gene: TRBV9; d_gene: -; j_gene: TRBJ1-3; CDR3aa: CASSVLNGGSGNTIYF; CDR3nt: TGTGCCAGCAGCGTACTCAATGGGGGCTCTGGAAACACCATATATTTT
v_gene: TRBV7-3; d_gene: -; j_gene: TRBJ2-2; CDR3aa: CASSLIHGPGELFF; CDR3nt: TGTGCCAGCAGCTTAATACATGGTCCCGGGGAGCTGTTTTTT
v_gene: TRBV7-3; d_gene: TRBD1; j_gene: TRBJ2-7; CDR3aa: CASSLQGAGGYEQYF; CDR3nt: TGTGCCAGCAGTTTACAGGGGGCTGGGGGATACGAGCAGTACTTC
v_gene: TRBV27; d_gene: -; j_gene: TRBJ1-6; CDR3aa: CASSLNIVYSPLHF; CDR3nt: TGTGCCAGCAGTTTAAACATCGTTTATTCACCCCTCCACTTT
v_gene: TRBV5-8; d_gene: -; j_gene: TRBJ2-6; CDR3aa: CASSRGGAGANVLTF; CDR3nt: TGTGCCAGCAGCCGTGGGGGCGCTGGGGCCAACGTCCTGACTTTC
v_gene: TRBV4-1; d_gene: -; j_gene: TRBJ2-7; CDR3aa: CASSQVDAGPYEQYF; CDR3nt: TGCGCCAGCAGCCAAGTAGATGCAGGGCCCTACGAGCAGTACTTC
v_gene: TRBV7-2; d_gene: -; j_gene: TRBJ2-6; CDR3aa: CASSLAYYRAGANVLTF; CDR3nt: TGTGCCAGCAGCTTAGCGTATTACAGGGCTGGGGCCAACGTCCTGACTTTC
v_gene: TRBV6-5; d_gene: -; j_gene: TRBJ1-5; CDR3aa: CASRAAGSQPQHF; CDR3nt: TGTGCCAGCAGGGCAGCGGGGAGTCAGCCCCAGCATTTT
v_gene: TRBV6-5; d_gene: -; j_gene: TRBJ2-3; CDR3aa: CASSHPYSPTDTQYF; CDR3nt: TGTGCCAGCAGCCACCCGTACAGTCCCACAGATACGCAGTATTTT
v_gene: TRBV15; d_gene: -; j_gene: TRBJ2-7; CDR3aa: CATSRGQATSYEQYF; CDR3nt: TGTGCCACCAGCAGAGGACAGGCGACCTCCTACGAGCAGTACTTC
v_gene: TRBV9; d_gene: TRBD1; j_gene: TRBJ1-2; CDR3aa: CASSNSAQGEEGYTF; CDR3nt: TGTGCCAGCAGCAATAGTGCCCAGGGGGAGGAGGGCTACACCTTC